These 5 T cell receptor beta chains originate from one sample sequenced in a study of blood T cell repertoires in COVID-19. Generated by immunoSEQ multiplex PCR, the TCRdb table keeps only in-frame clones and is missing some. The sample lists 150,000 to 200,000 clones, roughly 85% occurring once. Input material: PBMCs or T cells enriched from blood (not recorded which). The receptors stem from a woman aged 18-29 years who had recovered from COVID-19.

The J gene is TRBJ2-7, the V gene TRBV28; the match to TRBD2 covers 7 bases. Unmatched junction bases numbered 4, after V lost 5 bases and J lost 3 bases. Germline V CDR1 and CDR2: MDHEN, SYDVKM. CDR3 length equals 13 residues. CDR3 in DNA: TGTGCCAGCAGTAAGAGCGGGAACTACGAGCAGTACTTC. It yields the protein CASSKSGNYEQYF.

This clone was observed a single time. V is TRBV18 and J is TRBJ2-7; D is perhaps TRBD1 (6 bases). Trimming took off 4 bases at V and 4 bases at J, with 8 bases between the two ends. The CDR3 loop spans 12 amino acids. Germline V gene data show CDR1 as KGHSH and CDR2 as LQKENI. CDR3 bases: TGTGCCAGCTCACTCGGACAGTACGAGCAGTACTTC. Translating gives CASSLGQYEQYF.

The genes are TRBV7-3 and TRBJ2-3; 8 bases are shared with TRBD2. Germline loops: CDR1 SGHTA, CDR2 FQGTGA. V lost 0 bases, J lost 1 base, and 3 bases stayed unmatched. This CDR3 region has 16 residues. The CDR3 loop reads CASSLTTGGGTDTQYF. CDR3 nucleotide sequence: TGTGCCAGCAGCTTAACGACGGGAGGGGGCACAGATACGCAGTATTTT. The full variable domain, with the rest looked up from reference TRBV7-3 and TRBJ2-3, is GAGVSQTPSNKVTEKGKYVELRCDPISGHTALYWYRQSLGQGPEFLIYFQGTGAADDSGLPNDRFFAVRPEGSVSTLKIQRTERGDSAVYLCASSLTTGGGTDTQYFGPGTRLTVL.

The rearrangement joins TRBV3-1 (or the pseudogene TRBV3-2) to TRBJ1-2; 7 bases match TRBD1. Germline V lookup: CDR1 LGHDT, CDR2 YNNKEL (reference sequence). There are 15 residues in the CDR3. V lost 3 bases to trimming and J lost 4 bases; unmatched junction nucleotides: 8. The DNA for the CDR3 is TGTGCCAGCAGCCACCGACAGGGACGGGTCTATGGCTACACCTTC. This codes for CASSHRQGRVYGYTF.

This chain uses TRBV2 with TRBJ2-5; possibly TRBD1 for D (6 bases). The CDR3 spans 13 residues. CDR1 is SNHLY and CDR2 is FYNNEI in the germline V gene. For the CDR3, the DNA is TGTGGCACAGCTATAGGGGGTGGAGAGACCCAGTACTTC. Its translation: CGTAIGGGETQYF.